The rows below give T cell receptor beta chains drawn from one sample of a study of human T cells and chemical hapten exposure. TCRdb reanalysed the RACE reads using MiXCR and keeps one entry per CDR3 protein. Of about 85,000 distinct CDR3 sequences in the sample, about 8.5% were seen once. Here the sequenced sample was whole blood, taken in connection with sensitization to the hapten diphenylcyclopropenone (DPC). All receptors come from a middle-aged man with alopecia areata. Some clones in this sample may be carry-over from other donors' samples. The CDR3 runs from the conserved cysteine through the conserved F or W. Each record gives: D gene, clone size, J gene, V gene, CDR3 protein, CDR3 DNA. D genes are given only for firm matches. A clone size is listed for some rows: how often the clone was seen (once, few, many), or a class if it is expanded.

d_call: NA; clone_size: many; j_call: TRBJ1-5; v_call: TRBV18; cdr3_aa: CASSYGGRQDQPQHF; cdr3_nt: TGTGCCAGCTCTTACGGTGGCCGACAGGATCAGCCCCAGCATTTT
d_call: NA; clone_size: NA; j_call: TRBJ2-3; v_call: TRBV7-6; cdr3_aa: CASSSGIQGSSTDTQYF; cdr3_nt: TGTGCCAGCAGCTCAGGAATACAAGGTTCTAGCACAGATACGCAGTATTTT
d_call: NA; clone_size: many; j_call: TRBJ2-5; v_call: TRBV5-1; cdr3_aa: CASSRGLTHQETQYF; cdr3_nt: TGCGCCAGCAGTCGAGGGCTGACCCATCAAGAGACCCAGTACTTC
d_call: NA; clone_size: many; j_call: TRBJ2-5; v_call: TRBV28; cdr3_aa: CASSYRYQETQYF; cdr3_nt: TGTGCCAGCAGTTACAGGTACCAAGAGACCCAGTACTTC
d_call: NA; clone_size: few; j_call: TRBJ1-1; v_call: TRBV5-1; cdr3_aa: CASSSGQLNTEAFF; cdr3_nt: TGCGCCAGCAGCTCCGGACAGCTGAACACTGAAGCTTTCTTT
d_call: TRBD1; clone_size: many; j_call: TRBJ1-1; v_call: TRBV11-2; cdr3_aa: CASTPQGVGGDMDFF; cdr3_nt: TGTGCCAGCACCCCCCAAGGGGTAGGGGGCGATATGGATTTCTTT
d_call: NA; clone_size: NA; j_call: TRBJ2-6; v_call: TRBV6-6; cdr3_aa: CASMVAGANVLTF; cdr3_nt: TGTGCCAGCATGGTGGCTGGGGCCAACGTCCTGACTTTC
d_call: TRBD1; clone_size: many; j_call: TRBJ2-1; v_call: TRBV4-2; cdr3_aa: CASSQNTGGGWEFF; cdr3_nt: TGTGCCAGCAGCCAAAACACAGGGGGTGGATGGGAGTTCTTC
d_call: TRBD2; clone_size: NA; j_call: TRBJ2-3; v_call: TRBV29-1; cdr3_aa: CSATQASGRTDTQYF; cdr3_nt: TGCAGCGCCACGCAGGCCAGCGGGAGAACAGATACGCAGTATTTT
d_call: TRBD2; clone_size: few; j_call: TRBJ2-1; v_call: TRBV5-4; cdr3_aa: CASSFSGTSNPYNEQFF; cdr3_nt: TGTGCCAGCAGCTTCTCCGGGACTAGCAACCCCTACAATGAGCAGTTCTTC
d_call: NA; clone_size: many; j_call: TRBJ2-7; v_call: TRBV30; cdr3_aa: CAWSVTPYEQYF; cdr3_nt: TGTGCCTGGAGTGTGACCCCCTACGAGCAGTACTTC
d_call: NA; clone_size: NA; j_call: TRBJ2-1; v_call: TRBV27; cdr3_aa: CASSLWQGYEQFF; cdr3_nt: TGTGCCAGCAGTTTATGGCAGGGCTATGAGCAGTTCTTC
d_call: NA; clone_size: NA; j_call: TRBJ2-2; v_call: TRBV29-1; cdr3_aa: CSVTPGQLNTGELFF; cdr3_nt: TGCAGCGTCACCCCCGGGCAGCTGAACACCGGGGAGCTGTTTTTT
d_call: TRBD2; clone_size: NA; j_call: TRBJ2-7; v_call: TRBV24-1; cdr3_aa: CATSDSTSFYEQYF; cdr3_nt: TGTGCCACCAGTGATTCGACTAGCTTCTACGAGCAGTACTTC
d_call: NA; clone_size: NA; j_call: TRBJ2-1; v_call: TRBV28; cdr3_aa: CASSFFPYNEQFF; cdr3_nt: TGTGCCAGCAGTTTTTTCCCCTACAATGAGCAGTTCTTC
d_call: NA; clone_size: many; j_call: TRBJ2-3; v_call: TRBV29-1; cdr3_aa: CSVRDLVVQDTQYF; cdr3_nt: TGCAGCGTTCGCGACCTGGTAGTCCAGGATACGCAGTATTTT
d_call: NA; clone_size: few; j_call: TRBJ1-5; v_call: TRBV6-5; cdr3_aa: CASSYSQGLQPQHF; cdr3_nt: TGTGCCAGCAGTTACTCCCAGGGTTTACAGCCCCAGCATTTT
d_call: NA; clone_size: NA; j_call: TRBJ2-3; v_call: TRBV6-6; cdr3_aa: CASSYSVETDTQYF; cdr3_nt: TGTGCCAGCAGTTACTCGGTAGAAACAGATACGCAGTATTTT
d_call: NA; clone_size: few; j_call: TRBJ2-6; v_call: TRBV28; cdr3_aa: CASSRGGLLASVLTF; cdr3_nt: TGTGCCAGCAGTAGGGGGGGGCTCCTTGCCAGCGTCCTGACTTTC
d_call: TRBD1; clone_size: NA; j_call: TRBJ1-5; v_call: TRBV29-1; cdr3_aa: CSVQTGETRNQPQHF; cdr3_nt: TGCAGCGTTCAAACAGGGGAAACGCGCAATCAGCCCCAGCATTTT
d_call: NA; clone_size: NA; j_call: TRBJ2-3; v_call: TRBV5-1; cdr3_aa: CASSPRVGVGGDTQYF; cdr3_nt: TGCGCCAGCAGCCCCAGGGTCGGGGTTGGGGGAGATACGCAGTATTTT
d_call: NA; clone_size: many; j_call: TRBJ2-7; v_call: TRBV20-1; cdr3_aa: CSASLDPYEQYF; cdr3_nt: TGCAGTGCTAGTCTTGACCCCTACGAGCAGTACTTC
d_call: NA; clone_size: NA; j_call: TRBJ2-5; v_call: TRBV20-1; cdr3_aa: CSAREPRVETQYF; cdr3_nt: TGCAGTGCTAGAGAGCCGCGGGTTGAGACCCAGTACTTC
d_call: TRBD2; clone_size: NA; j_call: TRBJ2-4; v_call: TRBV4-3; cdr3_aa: CASSQVRGLAGESDKNIQYF; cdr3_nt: TGCGCCAGCAGCCAAGTTCGAGGACTAGCGGGAGAAAGTGACAAAAACATTCAGTACTTC
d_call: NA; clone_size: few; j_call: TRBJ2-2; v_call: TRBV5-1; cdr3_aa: CASSLESVTGELFF; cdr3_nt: TGCGCCAGCAGCTTGGAGTCGGTCACCGGGGAGCTGTTTTTT
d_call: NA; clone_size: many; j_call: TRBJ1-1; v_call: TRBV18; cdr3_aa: CASSQREQAEAFF; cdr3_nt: TGTGCCAGCTCACAGAGAGAACAAGCTGAAGCTTTCTTT
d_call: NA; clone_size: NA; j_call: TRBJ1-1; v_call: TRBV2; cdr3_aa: CASSERYPLEAFF; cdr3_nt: TGTGCCAGCAGTGAGCGGTATCCCCTTGAAGCTTTCTTT
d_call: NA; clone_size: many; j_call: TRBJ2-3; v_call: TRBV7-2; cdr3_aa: CASSLIRTSTDTQYF; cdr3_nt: TGTGCCAGCAGCTTAATCCGGACTAGCACAGATACGCAGTATTTT
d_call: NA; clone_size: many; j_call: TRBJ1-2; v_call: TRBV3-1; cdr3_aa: CASSQGRNYGYTF; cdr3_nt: TGTGCCAGCAGCCAAGGACGAAACTATGGCTACACCTTC
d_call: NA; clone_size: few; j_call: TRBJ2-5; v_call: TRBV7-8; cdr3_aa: CASSSPTEAAQYF; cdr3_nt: TGTGCCAGCAGCTCACCGACGGAGGCGGCCCAGTACTTC
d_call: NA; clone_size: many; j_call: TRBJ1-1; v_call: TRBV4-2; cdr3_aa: CASRGGENTEAFF; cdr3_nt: TGTGCCAGCAGGGGAGGGGAGAACACTGAAGCTTTCTTT
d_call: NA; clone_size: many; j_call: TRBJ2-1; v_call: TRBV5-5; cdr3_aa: CASSSRGLSSYNEQFF; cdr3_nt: TGTGCCAGCAGCTCCCGGGGCCTTAGCTCCTACAATGAGCAGTTCTTC
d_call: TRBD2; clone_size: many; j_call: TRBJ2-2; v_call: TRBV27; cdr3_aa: CASSFNGRATGELFF; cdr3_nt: TGTGCCAGCAGTTTCAACGGGAGGGCGACCGGGGAGCTGTTTTTT
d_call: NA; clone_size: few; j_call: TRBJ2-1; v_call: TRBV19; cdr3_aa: CASNALRSGYNEQFF; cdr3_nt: TGTGCCAGTAACGCCCTCCGGTCAGGCTACAATGAGCAGTTCTTC
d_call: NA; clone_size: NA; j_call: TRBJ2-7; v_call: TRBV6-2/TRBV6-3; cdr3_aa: CASSWGLNRGYEQYF; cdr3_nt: TGTGCCAGCAGCTGGGGGCTGAATCGTGGGTACGAGCAGTACTTC
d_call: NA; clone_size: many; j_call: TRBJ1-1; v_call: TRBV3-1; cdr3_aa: CASSQVTGTTEAFF; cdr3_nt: TGTGCCAGCAGCCAAGTAACAGGGACTACTGAAGCTTTCTTT
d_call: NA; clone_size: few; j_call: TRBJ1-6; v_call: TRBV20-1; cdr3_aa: CSASLPDRNSPLHF; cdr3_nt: TGCAGTGCTAGCCTCCCGGACAGAAATTCACCCCTCCACTTT
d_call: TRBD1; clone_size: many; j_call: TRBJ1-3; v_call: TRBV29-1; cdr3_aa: CSASDREGNTIYF; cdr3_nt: TGCAGCGCATCGGACAGGGAGGGAAACACCATATATTTT
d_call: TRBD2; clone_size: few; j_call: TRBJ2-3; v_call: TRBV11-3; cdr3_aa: CASSPSGRAADTQYF; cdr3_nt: TGTGCCAGCAGCCCAAGCGGGAGGGCCGCAGATACGCAGTATTTT
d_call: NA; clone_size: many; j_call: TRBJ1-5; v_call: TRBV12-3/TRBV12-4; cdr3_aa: CASSSRQSNQPQHF; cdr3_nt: TGTGCCAGCAGTTCGAGACAGTCCAATCAGCCCCAGCATTTT
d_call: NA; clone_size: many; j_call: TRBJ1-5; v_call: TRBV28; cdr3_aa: CASSREDSRQPQHF; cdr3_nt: TGTGCCAGCAGCCGCGAGGACTCCAGACAGCCCCAGCATTTT
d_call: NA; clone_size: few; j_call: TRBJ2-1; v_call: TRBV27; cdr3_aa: CASSQGLFNEQFF; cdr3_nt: TGTGCCAGCAGCCAGGGACTTTTCAATGAGCAGTTCTTC
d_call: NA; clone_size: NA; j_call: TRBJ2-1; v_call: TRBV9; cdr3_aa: CASSVEVRTLDGDEQFF; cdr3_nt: TGTGCCAGCAGCGTAGAAGTAAGGACTCTGGATGGCGATGAGCAGTTCTTC
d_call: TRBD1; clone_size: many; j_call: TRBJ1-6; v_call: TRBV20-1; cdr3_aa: CSARWTGRNSPLHF; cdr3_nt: TGCAGTGCTAGGTGGACAGGGAGGAATTCACCCCTCCACTTT
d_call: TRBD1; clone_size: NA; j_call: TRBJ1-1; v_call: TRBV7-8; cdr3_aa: CASSQGQGWTEAFF; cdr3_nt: TGTGCCAGCAGCCAGGGACAGGGGTGGACTGAAGCTTTCTTT
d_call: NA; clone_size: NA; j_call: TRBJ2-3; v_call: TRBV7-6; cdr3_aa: CASSPREQSADTQYF; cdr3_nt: TGTGCCAGCAGCCCCCGCGAGCAATCTGCAGATACGCAGTATTTT
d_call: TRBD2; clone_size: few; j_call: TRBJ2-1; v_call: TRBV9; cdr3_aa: CASSLGTSGPYNEQFF; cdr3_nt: TGTGCCAGCAGCTTAGGGACTAGCGGGCCATACAATGAGCAGTTCTTC
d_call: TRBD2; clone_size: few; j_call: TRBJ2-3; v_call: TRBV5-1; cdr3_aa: CASSLFAGAPVSTDTQYF; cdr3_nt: TGCGCCAGCAGCTTGTTCGCGGGAGCCCCCGTTAGCACAGATACGCAGTATTTT
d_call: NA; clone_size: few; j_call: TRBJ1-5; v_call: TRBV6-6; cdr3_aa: CASSYDQNQPQHF; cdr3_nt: TGTGCCAGCAGTTACGATCAGAATCAGCCCCAGCATTTT
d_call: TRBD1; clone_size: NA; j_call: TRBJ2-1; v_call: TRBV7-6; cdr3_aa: CASSQTGVVRNEQFF; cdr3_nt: TGTGCCAGCAGCCAAACAGGGGTCGTGAGGAATGAGCAGTTCTTC
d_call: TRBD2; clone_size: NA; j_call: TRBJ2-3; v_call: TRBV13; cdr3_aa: CASSVTSVTDTQYF; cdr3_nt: TGTGCCAGCAGCGTCACTAGCGTGACAGATACGCAGTATTTT
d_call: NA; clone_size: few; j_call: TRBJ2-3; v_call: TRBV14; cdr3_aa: CASSQDTAQYF; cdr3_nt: TGTGCCAGCAGCCAAGATACGGCGCAGTATTTT
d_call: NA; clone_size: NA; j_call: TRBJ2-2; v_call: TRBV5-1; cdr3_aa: CASSPAGQVGTGELFF; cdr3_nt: TGCGCCAGCAGCCCCGCCGGACAAGTGGGCACCGGGGAGCTGTTTTTT
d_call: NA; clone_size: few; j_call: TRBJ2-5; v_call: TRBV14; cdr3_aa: CASSQTGETQYF; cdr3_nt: TGTGCCAGCAGCCAAACGGGGGAGACCCAGTACTTC
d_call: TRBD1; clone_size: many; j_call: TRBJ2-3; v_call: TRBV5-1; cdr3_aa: CASSLAKTGGVTDTQYF; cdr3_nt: TGCGCCAGCAGCTTGGCCAAGACAGGGGGCGTCACAGATACGCAGTATTTT